The clone carrying this T cell receptor (beta chain) was seen only once. Its target is unknown. The sample originates from a study of cytomegalovirus exposure and HLA in healthy donors. Study-level information: An earlier analysis found fewer than 140 million unique TCR beta sequences from around 180 million T cells.

The study's findings and limits: The authors listed some 160 TCR beta chains as cytomegalovirus-associated. As a later analysis revealed, most CMV-associated TCR beta chains appeared HLA-restricted.

PCR primers comprised 60 Vbeta and 13 Jbeta primers. Some clones are missing from TCRdb's copy, which holds only in-frame ones; the method was immunoSEQ multiplex PCR. The sample carries about 73,000 clones, around 75% recorded once. The TCR was taken from a man aged 65 to 79 in good health and CMV-seronegative. Sequenced material: PBMCs.

In DNA, the CDR3 is TGCGCCAGCAGCCAAGTCGGGGGGGCGAACACCGGGGAGCTGTTTTTT. Translated, it gives CASSQVGGANTGELFF. The chain is built from TRBV4-3 and TRBJ2-2; 8 bases are a match to TRBD2. Germline lookup yields CDR1 LGHNA and CDR2 YSLEER. Unmatched junction bases numbered 1, after V lost 1 base and J lost 0 bases. The CDR3 loop spans 16 amino acids.